Listed here are 23 T cell receptor beta chains from one sample, sequenced in a study of cytomegalovirus exposure and HLA in healthy donors. The repertoire was sequenced with immunoSEQ multiplex PCR; TCRdb's copy has only in-frame clones and lacks some. In the table there are about 330,000 clones, 87% of which are singletons. Sequences were obtained from PBMCs. The receptors were sampled from a woman in her twenties or thirties in good health and CMV-seropositive.

The chain couples TRBV27 to TRBJ2-3; no clear D gene. Trimming stripped 0 bases from V and 4 bases from J, with 5 bases between. CDR3 size: 13 residues. From germline, CDR1 is MNHEY and CDR2 SMNVEV (reference sequence). Written as DNA, the CDR3 is TGTGCCAGCAGTTTATCGTTCCCAGATACGCAGTATTTT. Residues: CASSLSFPDTQYF.

The CDR3 protein is CASSLFGSRNGYTF. The CDR3, as DNA: TGTGCCAGCAGTTTATTCGGTAGTCGGAATGGCTACACCTTC. The rearrangement uses TRBV28 and TRBJ1-2, with no clear D. The ends were cut back, 1 base at V and 6 bases at J, with 12 bases in the middle. From germline, CDR1 is MDHEN and CDR2 SYDVKM. This CDR3 region has 14 residues.

The chain couples TRBV5-4 to TRBJ2-7; tentatively, D is TRBD2 (5 bases). The germline gives CDR1 SGHNT, CDR2 YYREEE (reference sequence). The CDR3 runs 14 residues. V was clipped by 3 bases and J by 4 bases, with 14 bases between them. CDR3 sequence reads: CASSSRGLRYEQYF. The CDR3 DNA follows: TGTGCCAGCAGCTCAAGAGGGCTAAGGTACGAGCAGTACTTC.

The chain recombines TRBV20-1 with TRBJ2-3, with D maybe TRBD2 (5 bases). Germline V gene data show CDR1 as DFQATT and CDR2 as SNEGSKA (reference sequence). The CDR3 spans 10 residues. The CDR3 DNA reads as TGCAGCCAGAGGGCAGATACGCAGTATTTT. Its protein product is CSQRADTQYF.

This chain joins TRBV30 and TRBJ2-3; 11 bases fit TRBD2. Per germline, CDR1 GTSNPN and CDR2 SVGIG (reference sequence). The trim removed 0 bases at V and 9 bases at J, leaving 14 bases unmatched. The CDR3 is 17 residues long. The CDR3 nucleotides read TGTGCCTGGAGTGTAGGTGGTGCCGGGACTAGCGGAGACACGCAGTATTTT. Translated, it gives CAWSVGGAGTSGDTQYF. The whole variable domain, remainder taken from reference TRBV30 and TRBJ2-3, is SQTIHQWPATLVQPVGSPLSLECTVEGTSNPNLYWYRQAAGRGLQLLFYSVGIGQISSEVPQNLSASRPQDRQFILSSKKLLLSDSGFYLCAWSVGGAGTSGDTQYFGPGTRLTVL.

As concerns this clone: Other DNA sequences from this sample encode an identical CDR3 as well. V is TRBV28 and J is TRBJ2-1; D unclear. The germline gives CDR1 MDHEN, CDR2 SYDVKM. Trimming took off 6 bases at V and 0 bases at J, with 9 bases between the two ends. There are 14 residues in the CDR3. CDR3 nucleotide sequence: TGTGCCAGCAGCCTTCTTAGCTCCTACAATGAGCAGTTCTTC. Its protein product is CASSLLSSYNEQFF.

The J gene is TRBJ1-6, the V gene TRBV14; no firm D call. Germline lookup yields CDR1 SGHDN and CDR2 FVKESK. The CDR3 has 16 amino acids. Trimming removed 4 bases at V and 4 bases at J, with 14 bases between. DNA for the CDR3: TGTGCCAGCAGCCTTCGGACGGGCGGATATAATTCACCCCTCCACTTT. It encodes CASSLRTGGYNSPLHF. The whole variable domain, remainder taken from reference TRBV14 and TRBJ1-6, is EAGVTQFPSHSVIEKGQTVTLRCDPISGHDNLYWYRRVMGKEIKFLLHFVKESKQDESGMPNNRFLAERTGGTYSTLKVQPAELEDSGVYFCASSLRTGGYNSPLHFGNGTRLTVT.

The chain joins TRBV6-5 to TRBJ2-5, with 8 bases identical to TRBD2. Germline trimming cut 0 bases from V and 4 bases from J; bases unmatched to any gene: 7. Germline V CDR1 and CDR2: MNHEY, SVGAGI. This CDR3 is 16 amino acids long. Here the CDR3 reads CASSYSGAGGPETQYF. The CDR3 DNA follows: TGTGCCAGCAGTTACTCAGGCGCGGGGGGCCCAGAGACCCAGTACTTC.

V is TRBV29-1 and J is TRBJ2-2; TRBD2 matches at 7 bases. Trimming cost V 4 bases and J 3 bases; bases outside gene matches: 11. Per germline, CDR1 SQVTM and CDR2 ANQGSEA. This CDR3 region has 16 residues. DNA of the CDR3: TGCAGCGTTGTGGGGGGAGGGACTCTGGACACCGGGGAGCTGTTTTTT. It translates to CSVVGGGTLDTGELFF.

Written as DNA, the CDR3 is TGTGCCAGCAGCACCTACAGCTATGGCTACACCTTC. This sequence encodes CASSTYSYGYTF. V and J are TRBV5-8 and TRBJ1-2; D remains unclear. Germline CDR1 SGHTS, CDR2 YDEGEE. V was pared by 4 bases and J by 4 bases, with 8 bases between. The CDR3 spans 12 residues.

The chain is built from TRBV6-1 and TRBJ2-5, with 9 bases identical to TRBD1. The J segment lost 5 bases and the V segment lost 1 base, leaving 5 bases of the junction unmatched. Per germline, CDR1 MNHNS and CDR2 SASEGT. The CDR3 has 15 residues. The CDR3, as DNA: TGTGCCAGCAGTGAAGAGGGGACAGGGTTCGAGACCCAGTACTTC. Protein sequence: CASSEEGTGFETQYF.

This clone has just one count. The rearrangement joins TRBV6-4 to TRBJ2-3; D call uncertain. CDR3 length: 12 residues. Trimming left V 8 bases short and J 8 bases short, with 14 bases between. In germline, CDR1 is MRHNA, CDR2 SNTAGT. The CDR3 nucleotides are TGTGCCAGCTCCGGGCCCTCGGGTACGCAGTATTTT. This translates into CASSGPSGTQYF.

V gene TRBV28 combines with J gene TRBJ1-3; 7 nucleotides line up with TRBD1. V lost 3 bases to trimming and J lost 4 bases; unmatched junction nucleotides: 3. This CDR3 is built from 14 residues. Germline V gives CDR1 MDHEN, CDR2 SYDVKM. The CDR3 DNA reads TGTGCCAGCAGTTTCCGGACAGGCGGAAACACCATATATTTT. Translating it yields CASSFRTGGNTIYF.

V gene TRBV6-4 combines with J gene TRBJ2-3; 7 bases fit TRBD1. CDR1 is MRHNA, CDR2 SNTAGT, per germline. This CDR3 region has 15 residues. V lost 8 bases to trimming and J lost 2 bases; unmatched junction nucleotides: 10. CDR3 sequence (DNA): TGTGCCAGCCCGTGGACAGGAACAGTCACAGATACGCAGTATTTT. The encoded protein is CASPWTGTVTDTQYF.

This chain uses TRBV7-8 with TRBJ2-1; D not resolved. CDR3 length: 13 amino acids. CDR1 is SGHVS and CDR2 is FQNEAQ in the germline V gene. V was pared by 5 bases and J by 4 bases, with 9 bases between. The CDR3 loop is CASSHSSYNEQFF. CDR3 bases: TGTGCCAGCAGCCACTCAAGTTACAATGAGCAGTTCTTC.

The chain joins TRBV30 to TRBJ2-5; either TRBD1 or TRBD2 may supply D (5 bases each). Between the trimmed V and J ends, which lost 2 bases and 1 base, there was a span of 8 bases. Germline assignment: CDR1 GTSNPN and CDR2 SVGIG (reference sequence). CDR3 size: 13 residues. The CDR3 nucleotides read TGTGCCTGGAGTAAGGGGAGCCAAGAGACCCAGTACTTC. As protein: CAWSKGSQETQYF.

V is TRBV18 and J is TRBJ2-2, with 7 bases identical to TRBD2. V shed 1 base, J shed 1 base, and the junction held 6 bases outside the gene matches. The V gene's germline CDR1 is KGHSH and CDR2 LQKENI. The CDR3 loop spans 17 amino acids. This chain's CDR3 is CASSPRPSGMNTGELFF. For the CDR3, the DNA is TGTGCCAGCTCACCACGCCCTAGCGGTATGAACACCGGGGAGCTGTTTTTT.

The chain combines TRBV9 with TRBJ1-1, with D unclear. Trimming took 4 bases from V and 2 from J, leaving 12 bases between them. Germline CDR1 and CDR2: SGDLS and YYNGEE. This CDR3 is built from 14 residues. The CDR3 is CASSSPGGNTEAFF. In DNA form, the CDR3 reads TGTGCCAGCAGCTCCCCCGGCGGAAACACTGAAGCTTTCTTT.

The chain's CDR3 is CASSVDSRGTEAFF. The CDR3 region has the DNA TGTGCCAGCAGCGTGGATAGCCGTGGCACTGAAGCTTTCTTT. The chain links TRBV9 to TRBJ1-1; D gene uncertain. V dropped 2 bases and J dropped 4 bases, with 12 bases sitting between them. CDR1 is SGDLS and CDR2 is YYNGEE in the germline V gene. The CDR3 length is 14 residues.

The rearrangement links TRBV18 to TRBJ1-1; D is ambiguous. The length of the CDR3 is 13 residues. With 3 bases removed from V and 1 base from J, the gap between germline ends came to 6 bases. Germline V gene sequence: CDR1 KGHSH, CDR2 LQKENI. The CDR3 loop is CASSPDGNTEAFF. In DNA, the CDR3 is TGTGCCAGCTCACCCGATGGGAACACTGAAGCTTTCTTT.

The chain carries TRBV5-1 and TRBJ1-1; 9 nucleotides agree with TRBD1. The V segment lost 5 bases and the J segment 7 bases; nucleotides outside the gene matches: 6. Germline V gene data show CDR1 as SGHRS and CDR2 as YFSETQ. This CDR3 comprises 13 residues. DNA of the CDR3: TGCGCCAGCAGTTGGGACAGGGAAGGTGAAGCTTTCTTT. Translated: CASSWDREGEAFF.

In the case of this clone: Other DNA sequences in this specimen translate into the identical CDR3. The J gene is TRBJ2-7, the V gene TRBV5-1; no definite D call. In germline, CDR1 is SGHRS, CDR2 YFSETQ. V was clipped by 4 bases and J by 0 bases, with 5 bases between them. This CDR3 is 12 amino acids long. The CDR3 reads CASSLSSYEQYF. The DNA of the CDR3 is TGCGCCAGCAGCCTGAGCTCCTACGAGCAGTACTTC.

The rearrangement links TRBV4-2 to TRBJ2-3, with D perhaps matching TRBD1 or TRBD2 (5 bases each). Germline assignment: CDR1 LGHNA and CDR2 YNFKEQ. This CDR3 has 16 amino acids. The V end lost 0 bases, the J end lost 2 bases, and 12 bases lay between the germline ends. The CDR3 spells CASSQERGAITDTQYF. The CDR3 DNA reads as TGTGCCAGCAGCCAAGAAAGAGGGGCCATCACAGATACGCAGTATTTT.